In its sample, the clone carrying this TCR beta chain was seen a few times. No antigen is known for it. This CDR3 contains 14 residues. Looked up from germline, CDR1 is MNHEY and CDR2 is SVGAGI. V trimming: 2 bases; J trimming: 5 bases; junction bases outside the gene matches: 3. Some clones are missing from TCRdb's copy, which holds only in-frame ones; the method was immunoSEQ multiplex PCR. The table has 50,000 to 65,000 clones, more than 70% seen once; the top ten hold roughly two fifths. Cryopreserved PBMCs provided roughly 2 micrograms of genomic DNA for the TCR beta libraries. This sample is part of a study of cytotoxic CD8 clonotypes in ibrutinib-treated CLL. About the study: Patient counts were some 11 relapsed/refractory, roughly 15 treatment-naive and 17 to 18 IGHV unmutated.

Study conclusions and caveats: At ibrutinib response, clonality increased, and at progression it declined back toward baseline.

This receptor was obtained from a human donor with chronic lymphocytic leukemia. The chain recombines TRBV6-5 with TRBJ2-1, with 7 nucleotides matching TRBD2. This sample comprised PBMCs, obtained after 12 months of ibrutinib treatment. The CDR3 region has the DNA TGTGCCAGCAGTTACGAGCGGGGCAACAATGAGCAGTTCTTC. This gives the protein CASSYERGNNEQFF.